The clone carrying this TCR beta chain was counted ten times or more. These data are taken from a study of blood T cells in healthy people across ages. Trimming removed 11 bases from V and 5 bases from J; junction bases left unmatched: 12. This CDR3 spans 13 amino acids. CDR1 is MNHNS, CDR2 SASEGT, per germline. The use of a sample-barcoded 5' primer and a J-beta primer mix characterized a second PCR of roughly 6 to 11 cycles. TCRdb re-derived calls from the 5' RACE reads in MiXCR, one entry per CDR3 protein. There are around 1.5 million distinct CDR3 sequences in the sample; 34% occur only once, and 11% lies in the top ten.

This receptor was identified in a woman aged 25 to 39 in good health. The chain uses TRBV6-1 and TRBJ2-7; 7 positions match TRBD2. Input material: blood. CDR3 nucleotides: TGTGCCCACAAGACGGCGGGGGTCCACGAGCAGTACTTC. Its translation is CAHKTAGVHEQYF.